This T cell receptor (beta chain) was sequenced in a study of shared clonotypes between healthy human individuals. The overall study: The plates for each donor numbered three CD4 naive, three CD4 memory, two CD8 naive and one CD8 memory.

Broader study findings: Sorted-subset sequencing, rarefaction showed, was incomplete despite large depth. It was the non-shared clonotypes that had lower generation probabilities than clonotypes shared by all four donors.

A remark on this clone: Its antigen is as yet unknown.

Each sorted subset replicate got 200 ng genomic DNA, roughly 30,000 genomes. Sequencing was performed with immunoSEQ multiplex PCR; in TCRdb, only in-frame clones are kept and a portion is missing. The table shows fewer than 2.5 million clones, with 93% occurring only once. The source material was naive CD4+ T cells from PBMCs. Described subset: CD45RA+ positively selected. The source is a man younger than 35 in good health. Some clones in this sample may be carry-over from other donors' samples.

In nucleotides, the CDR3 is TGTGCCAGCAGCGGTTATGATTACGAGCAGTACTTC. As protein: CASSGYDYEQYF. This chain links TRBV5-5 with TRBJ2-7; no clear D. The CDR3 runs to 12 residues. V lost 4 bases and J 4 bases, leaving 9 bases between the germline ends. Germline lookup yields CDR1 SGHKS and CDR2 YYEKEE (reference sequence).